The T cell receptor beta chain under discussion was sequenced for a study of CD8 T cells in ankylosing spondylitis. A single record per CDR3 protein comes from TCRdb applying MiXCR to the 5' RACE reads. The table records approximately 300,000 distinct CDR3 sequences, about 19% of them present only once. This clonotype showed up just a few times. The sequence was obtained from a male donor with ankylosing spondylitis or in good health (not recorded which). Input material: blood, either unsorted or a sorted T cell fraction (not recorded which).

The chain's CDR3 is CASSPDMNYGYTF. Written as DNA, the CDR3 is TGCGCCAGCAGCCCCGACATGAACTATGGCTACACCTTC. The V and J genes are TRBV5-1 and TRBJ1-2; D not certain. Germline CDR1 is SGHRS and CDR2 is YFSETQ. V shed 4 bases and J shed 2 bases, with 9 bases lying between them. This CDR3 is built from 13 residues.